These T cell receptor beta chains were read from a single sample in a study of blood T cell repertoires in COVID-19. The repertoire was sequenced with immunoSEQ multiplex PCR; TCRdb's copy has only in-frame clones and lacks some. The sample has more than 200,000 clones, 88% seen once; the top ten hold about 1.7%. Sequencing input: peripheral blood. These receptors were obtained from a man aged 65-85 years with acute or convalescent COVID-19. The CDR3 runs from the conserved cysteine through the conserved F or W. D genes are given only for firm matches. Expanded clones are given a class, and other clones once, few, many or no size at all.

J | V | size | D | CDR3 | DNA
TRBJ2-2 | TRBV3-1/TRBV3-2 | - | - | CASSQVRTGELFF | TGTGCCAGCAGCCAAGTTCGGACCGGGGAGCTGTTTTTT
TRBJ1-2 | TRBV19 | - | TRBD1 | CASRPRQGAGGYTF | TGTGCCAGTAGGCCCCGACAGGGGGCAGGTGGCTACACCTTC
TRBJ2-1 | TRBV3-1/TRBV3-2 | - | TRBD1 | CASSPGAGGWNEQFF | TGTGCCAGCAGCCCCGGTGCAGGGGGTTGGAATGAGCAGTTCTTC
TRBJ1-3 | TRBV6-5 | - | TRBD1 | CASIGTGSRNTIYF | TGTGCCAGCATTGGGACAGGGAGTAGAAACACCATATATTTT
TRBJ1-5 | TRBV4-1 | - | - | CASSQDGAADQPQHF | TGCGCCAGCAGCCAAGATGGGGCGGCGGATCAGCCCCAGCATTTT
TRBJ1-6 | TRBV7-3 | - | TRBD1 | CASSLGDSVTPLHF | TGTGCCAGCAGCTTAGGGGACAGCGTGACACCCCTCCACTTT
TRBJ2-7 | TRBV25-1 | - | TRBD2 | CATLAGEPPYEQYF | TGTGCCACGCTAGCGGGAGAGCCCCCCTACGAGCAGTACTTC
TRBJ1-1 | TRBV6-5 | - | - | CASSLGGDTEAFF | TGTGCCAGCAGCTTAGGGGGAGACACTGAAGCTTTCTTT
TRBJ2-3 | TRBV5-8 | - | - | CASSSGGAVTQYF | TGTGCCAGCAGCTCTGGCGGGGCGGTTACGCAGTATTTT
TRBJ2-2 | TRBV10-3 | - | - | CAISESPATGELFF | TGTGCCATCAGTGAGTCACCCGCGACCGGGGAGCTGTTTTTT
TRBJ1-1 | TRBV5-8 | - | - | CASSFRVIQVTEAFF | TGTGCCAGCAGCTTTAGGGTGATACAGGTCACTGAAGCTTTCTTT
TRBJ1-5 | TRBV30 | once | - | CAWSVLIGNQPQHF | TGTGCCTGGAGTGTATTAATCGGCAATCAGCCCCAGCATTTT
TRBJ2-3 | TRBV27 | - | - | CASSLSARPSTDTQYF | TGTGCCAGCAGTTTATCGGCCAGGCCGAGCACAGATACGCAGTATTTT
TRBJ2-2 | TRBV6-5 | - | TRBD2 | CASLGTSGRTGELFF | TGTGCCAGCCTTGGGACTAGCGGGAGAACCGGGGAGCTGTTTTTT